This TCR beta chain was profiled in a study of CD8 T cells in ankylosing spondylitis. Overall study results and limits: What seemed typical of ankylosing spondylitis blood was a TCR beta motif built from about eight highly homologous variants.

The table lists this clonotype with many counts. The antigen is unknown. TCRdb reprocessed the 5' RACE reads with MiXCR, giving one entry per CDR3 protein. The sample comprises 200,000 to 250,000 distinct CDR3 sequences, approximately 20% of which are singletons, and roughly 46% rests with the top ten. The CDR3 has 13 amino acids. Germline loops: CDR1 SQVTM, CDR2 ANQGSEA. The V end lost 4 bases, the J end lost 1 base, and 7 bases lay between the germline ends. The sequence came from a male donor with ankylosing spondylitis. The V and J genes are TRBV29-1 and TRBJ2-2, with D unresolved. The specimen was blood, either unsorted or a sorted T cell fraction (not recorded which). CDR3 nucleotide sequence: TGCAGCGTTGGTGTGGTGAACACCGGGGAGCTGTTTTTT. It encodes CSVGVVNTGELFF.